Listed here are 32 T cell receptor beta chains from one sample, sequenced in a study of T cell responses to AZD1222 COVID-19 vaccine (dated by TCRdb to about 2021). In light of the paper, this sample's time point label describes: about 28 days (+/-7) after the second vaccine dose. The library relied on the immunoSEQ multiplex PCR assay. In TCRdb, the immuneACCESS table is reduced to in-frame sequences with V and J assigned. These tables do not hold every clone; where another copy was compared, an unresolved V gene accounts for under half, and the others remain unexplained. The sample records about 140,000 clones, 91% of which are singletons. The ten largest clones capture approximately 1.2% of the sample. The sample here was peripheral blood, taken 28 days after the second AZD1222 dose. The source is an adult who received the AZD1222 COVID-19 vaccine.

The chain links TRBV29-1 to TRBJ1-2, with D perhaps TRBD1 (5 bases). CDR3 length: 11 amino acids. Per germline, CDR1 SQVTM and CDR2 ANQGSEA. Trimming took off 4 bases at V and 7 bases at J, with 10 bases between the two ends. CDR3 region: CSVGTRGGYTF. CDR3 coding DNA: TGCAGCGTTGGGACGAGGGGTGGCTACACCTTC.

The genes are TRBV13 and TRBJ1-4; D gene uncertain. CDR1 and CDR2 from the germline V gene are PRHDT and FYEKMQ (reference sequence). This CDR3 has 17 amino acids. Trimming removed 4 bases from V and 5 bases from J, with 20 bases in between. CDR3 DNA: TGTGCCAGCAGCTATACTCCCGCCAACTCAAAAAATGAAAAACTGTTTTTT. This gives the protein CASSYTPANSKNEKLFF.

The chain carries TRBV5-8 and TRBJ2-3; 12 positions match TRBD2. This CDR3 has 16 amino acids. J was trimmed by 3 bases and V by 4 bases; bases with no gene match: 6. Germline assignment: CDR1 SGHTS and CDR2 YDEGEE. CDR3 bases: TGTGCCAGCAGCCCCGGACTAGCGGGATGGACAGATACGCAGTATTTT. Amino acid sequence: CASSPGLAGWTDTQYF.

This clone was observed a single time. The CDR3: CASSERQGANSPLHF. The CDR3 coding sequence is TGTGCCAGCAGCGAGAGACAGGGGGCAAATTCACCCCTCCACTTT. The genes are TRBV2 and TRBJ1-6; TRBD1 matches 10 bases. The CDR3 is 15 amino acids. Germline CDR1 reads SNHLY; CDR2 reads FYNNEI. V lost 6 bases, J lost 7 bases, and 6 bases stayed unmatched.

This chain joins TRBV5-1 and TRBJ2-1; D might be TRBD2 (6 bases). Germline CDR1 reads SGHRS; CDR2 reads YFSETQ. The CDR3 spans 15 residues. Trimming removed 4 bases at V and 10 bases at J, with 21 bases between. The CDR3 loop is CASSPGDSPLREQFF. The CDR3 region has the DNA TGCGCCAGCAGCCCGGGGGACTCGCCCTTACGGGAGCAGTTCTTC. The complete variable domain, with remaining parts taken from reference TRBV5-1 and TRBJ2-1, reads KAGVTQTPRYLIKTRGQQVTLSCSPISGHRSVSWYQQTPGQGLQFLFEYFSETQRNKGNFPGRFSGRQFSNSRSEMNVSTLELGDSALYLCASSPGDSPLREQFFGPGTRLTVL.

This rearrangement joins TRBV7-3 to TRBJ2-7, with TRBD1 matching 7 bases. The length of the CDR3 is 15 residues. CDR1 is SGHTA, CDR2 FQGTGA, per germline. J gave up 2 bases and V 2 bases, and 6 bases lay outside the gene matches. This chain's CDR3 is CASSLEVGGPYEQYF. CDR3 sequence (DNA): TGTGCCAGCAGCTTAGAGGTAGGGGGCCCCTACGAGCAGTACTTC.

The chain links TRBV7-2 to TRBJ2-5; 11 nucleotides align to TRBD2. Unmatched junction bases numbered 10, after V lost 5 bases and J lost 5 bases. The CDR3 extends over 16 amino acids. The germline CDR1 and CDR2 sequences are SGHTA and FQGNSA. The CDR3 reads CASSHRTSGWWETQYF. In nucleotides, the CDR3 is TGTGCCAGCAGCCACAGGACTAGCGGGTGGTGGGAGACCCAGTACTTC.

The gene calls are TRBV7-3 and TRBJ2-1, with TRBD2 as a possible D gene (6 bases). From germline, CDR1 is SGHTA and CDR2 FQGTGA. This CDR3 spans 14 amino acids. V lost 6 bases and J lost 7, with 16 bases in between. The CDR3 sequence is CASRRLGGDNEQFF. Written as DNA, the CDR3 is TGTGCCAGCAGGAGACTAGGCGGGGATAATGAGCAGTTCTTC.

The V call is TRBV3-1 (or the pseudogene TRBV3-2), the J call TRBJ1-2; 7 bases agree with TRBD1. This CDR3 spans 14 amino acids. The V and J ends lost 3 bases and 6 bases, in that order; junction bases with no gene match: 7. Germline values: CDR1 LGHDT, CDR2 YNNKEL (reference sequence). CDR3 protein: CASSHRGGEDGYTF. The CDR3 region has the DNA TGTGCCAGCAGCCATCGAGGGGGCGAAGATGGCTACACCTTC.

This chain uses TRBV7-9 with TRBJ2-1, with D perhaps matching TRBD1 or TRBD2 (5 bases each). The germline V gene has CDR1 SEHNR and CDR2 FQNEAQ (reference sequence). Trimming pared 4 bases from V and 0 bases from J, leaving 22 bases between. This CDR3 has 19 amino acids. CDR3 sequence: CASSYKDWDPELSYNEQFF. CDR3 in DNA: TGTGCCAGCAGCTATAAAGATTGGGACCCAGAACTCTCCTACAATGAGCAGTTCTTC.

The genes are TRBV9 and TRBJ1-1, with TRBD1 identical over 7 bases. Germline values: CDR1 SGDLS, CDR2 YYNGEE. The CDR3 runs to 14 residues. Trimming cost V 4 bases and J 2 bases; bases outside gene matches: 5. CDR3 sequence reads: CASSSGQSNTEAFF. The CDR3 nucleotides read TGTGCCAGCAGCTCGGGACAGTCTAACACTGAAGCTTTCTTT.

This clone was picked up one time. This chain links TRBV7-9 with TRBJ1-4; 10 nucleotides agree with TRBD1. The germline V gene has CDR1 SEHNR and CDR2 FQNEAQ (reference sequence). The length of the CDR3 is 15 residues. The J segment lost 5 bases and the V segment lost 6 bases, leaving 6 bases of the junction unmatched. CDR3 sequence (DNA): TGTGCCAGCAGGCAACCGGGACAGGGGAATGAAAAACTGTTTTTT. Protein product: CASRQPGQGNEKLFF.

V is TRBV28 and J is TRBJ2-1, with TRBD2 matching over 7 bases. This CDR3 is 12 amino acids long. Germline V CDR1 and CDR2: MDHEN, SYDVKM. Trimming took 3 bases from V and 10 from J; bases not matched to a gene: 3. The CDR3 protein is CASSLGGREQFF. CDR3 coding DNA: TGTGCCAGCAGTTTGGGCGGGAGAGAGCAGTTCTTC.

J is TRBJ2-1 and V is TRBV6-5, with TRBD2 matching over 11 bases. The length of the CDR3 is 14 residues. Germline V gives CDR1 MNHEY, CDR2 SVGAGI. J lost 9 bases, V lost 5 bases, and 6 bases had no gene match. In DNA, the CDR3 is TGTGCCAGCAGTATGTTAGCGGGGGGGCTTGAGCAGTTCTTC. It is translated as CASSMLAGGLEQFF.

This rearrangement joins TRBV19 to TRBJ2-5, with D perhaps TRBD1 (7 bases). Germline V lookup: CDR1 LNHDA, CDR2 SQIVND (reference sequence). V lost 4 bases to trimming and J lost 4 bases, with 13 bases between them. There are 14 residues in the CDR3. As DNA, the CDR3 is TGTGCCAGTAGTAGCGGGCAGGGGGGAGAGACCCAGTACTTC. The encoded protein is CASSSGQGGETQYF.

V is TRBV10-2 and J is TRBJ2-1; perhaps TRBD1 as D (5 bases). The CDR3 sequence is 12 residues long. Germline V gene lookup returns CDR1 WSHSY and CDR2 SAAADI. V was trimmed by 6 bases and J by 10 bases, leaving 13 bases between them. CDR3 sequence: CASSLQGREQFF. Written as DNA, the CDR3 is TGCGCCAGCAGCTTGCAGGGAAGGGAGCAGTTCTTC.

The V call is TRBV6-5, the J call TRBJ2-7; 9 bases fit TRBD2. With V trimmed by 10 bases and J by 2 bases, 6 bases remained unmatched. The CDR3 runs to 13 residues. Germline-derived CDR1 and CDR2 are MNHEY and SVGAGI. The CDR3 DNA sequence: TGTGCCACCACCAGCGGGAGGACCTACGAGCAGTACTTC. Translation: CATTSGRTYEQYF.

The chain joins TRBV29-1 to TRBJ2-7; D is ambiguous. The V gene lost 5 bases and the J gene lost 5 bases, with 7 bases spanning the gap. The CDR3 is 10 residues long. The germline V gene encodes CDR1 SQVTM and CDR2 ANQGSEA. This chain's CDR3 is CSVLGNEQYF. In DNA, the CDR3 is TGCAGCGTTTTGGGTAACGAGCAGTACTTC.

J is TRBJ1-3 and V is TRBV10-3, with D perhaps matching TRBD1 (6 bases). This CDR3 is 13 amino acids long. CDR1 ENHRY and CDR2 SYGVKD come from the germline V gene. V lost 10 bases and J 4 bases, leaving 14 bases between the germline ends. CDR3: CATGDTLGNTIYF. The CDR3 DNA follows: TGTGCCACCGGGGACACCTTGGGAAACACCATATATTTT.

The J gene is TRBJ1-1, the V gene TRBV20-1; D is uncertain. The V end lost 5 bases, the J end lost 3 bases, and 7 bases lay between the germline ends. The germline CDR1 and CDR2 sequences are DFQATT and SNEGSKA (reference sequence). The CDR3 length is 11 residues. The CDR3 region is CSAAWDTEAFF. As DNA, the CDR3 is TGCAGTGCTGCATGGGACACTGAAGCTTTCTTT.

The chain combines TRBV25-1 with TRBJ1-3; TRBD1 matches at 7 bases. The trim removed 2 bases at V and 2 bases at J, leaving 12 bases unmatched. CDR1 and CDR2 (germline): MGHDK, SYGVNS. This CDR3 region has 18 residues. The CDR3 protein is CASSEVGVRGRTGNTIYF. The CDR3, as DNA: TGTGCCAGCAGTGAAGTTGGGGTAAGGGGGCGAACTGGAAACACCATATATTTT.

This clone was counted only a few times. V usage is TRBV7-8 and J usage is TRBJ2-7; D assignment may be TRBD1 or TRBD2 (7 bases each). This CDR3 has 16 amino acids. The V and J ends lost 5 bases and 2 bases respectively, with 19 bases between them. CDR1 and CDR2 (germline): SGHVS, FQNEAQ. CDR3 sequence (DNA): TGTGCCAGCAGCCCACGTCACGGGGGGACAGCCTACGAGCAGTACTTC. This encodes CASSPRHGGTAYEQYF.

This chain joins TRBV5-6 and TRBJ1-4; possible D gene TRBD1, 5 bases. The CDR3 runs to 14 residues. The V and J ends lost 6 bases and 7 bases respectively, with 16 bases between them. Germline assignment: CDR1 SGHDT and CDR2 YYEEEE. DNA for the CDR3: TGTGCCAGCACCGGCAGGGATGGCGGTGAAAAACTGTTTTTT. It translates to CASTGRDGGEKLFF.

The V call is TRBV19, the J call TRBJ1-1, with unresolved D. Deletions cut 5 bases from V and 4 bases from J, with 14 bases between. Germline CDR1 and CDR2: LNHDA and SQIVND (reference sequence). The CDR3 is 14 amino acids. CDR3 in DNA: TGTGCCAGTAGTCCGGACGGAGAGACCACTGAAGCTTTCTTT. Translated: CASSPDGETTEAFF.

This clone was counted a single time. This rearrangement joins TRBV18 to TRBJ2-2; D is possibly TRBD2 (5 bases). Germline V gene lookup returns CDR1 KGHSH and CDR2 LQKENI. The CDR3 consists of 14 residues. V lost 6 bases and J 6 bases, leaving 14 bases between the germline ends. In DNA, the CDR3 is TGTGCCAGCTCCCCCTTCGGGATCGCCGGGGAGCTGTTTTTT. This gives the protein CASSPFGIAGELFF.

The chain employs TRBV27 and TRBJ2-2, with TRBD2 identical over 12 bases. Trimming at V came to 8 bases and at J to 5 bases, leaving 3 bases not matched to a gene. The germline V gene has CDR1 MNHEY and CDR2 SMNVEV (reference sequence). The CDR3 is 14 residues long. As DNA, the CDR3 is TGTGCCAGCGGACTAGCGGGGATGACCGGGGAGCTGTTTTTT. This gives the protein CASGLAGMTGELFF.

This chain uses TRBV28 with TRBJ1-1, with a possible D match to TRBD1 (5 bases). V lost 4 bases to trimming and J lost 7 bases, with 10 bases between them. Germline CDR1 reads MDHEN; CDR2 reads SYDVKM. The CDR3 totals 12 residues. The CDR3 nucleotides read TGTGCCAGCAGTTCCCAGGGTGGTGAAGCTTTCTTT. It translates to CASSSQGGEAFF.

This rearrangement joins TRBV28 to TRBJ1-4; the match to TRBD1 covers 8 bases. V shed 7 bases and J 8 bases; nucleotides not matched to a gene: 15. Germline CDR1 reads MDHEN; CDR2 reads SYDVKM. CDR3 length equals 16 residues. The CDR3 loop reads CASKPRQGRIGEKLFF. CDR3 bases: TGTGCCAGCAAACCGAGACAGGGGAGAATTGGGGAAAAACTGTTTTTT.

V usage is TRBV24-1 and J usage is TRBJ1-5; perhaps TRBD1 as D (5 bases). CDR3 length: 14 residues. V lost 2 bases to trimming and J lost 6 bases, with 10 bases between them. Looked up from germline, CDR1 is KGHDR and CDR2 is SFDVKD. Written as DNA, the CDR3 is TGTGCCACCAGTGATTATGGGGCAGGTCAGCCCCAGCATTTT. It encodes CATSDYGAGQPQHF.

The chain recombines TRBV5-5 with TRBJ1-1; D is possibly TRBD1 (5 bases). Trimming removed 4 bases from V and 2 bases from J, with 12 bases in between. The CDR3 has 14 residues. The germline CDR1 and CDR2 sequences are SGHKS and YYEKEE (reference sequence). The CDR3 coding sequence is TGTGCCAGCAGCGTAGGGGTTGGAAACACTGAAGCTTTCTTT. Protein: CASSVGVGNTEAFF. The variable domain in full, with the rest retrieved from reference TRBV5-5 and TRBJ1-1, is DAGVTQSPTHLIKTRGQQVTLRCSPISGHKSVSWYQQVLGQGPQFIFQYYEKEERGRGNFPDRFSARQFPNYSSELNVNALLLGDSALYLCASSVGVGNTEAFFGQGTRLTVV.

The chain employs TRBV9 and TRBJ1-2, with TRBD1 matching over 10 bases. Germline V gene data show CDR1 as SGDLS and CDR2 as YYNGEE. The CDR3 length is 17 residues. Unmatched junction bases numbered 13, after V lost 4 bases and J lost 4 bases. CDR3 protein: CASSPKPGQGSIYGYTF. DNA of the CDR3: TGTGCCAGCAGCCCAAAACCGGGACAGGGGAGTATCTATGGCTACACCTTC.

The chain has TRBV7-2 and TRBJ2-6; 11 positions agree with TRBD2. The length of the CDR3 is 16 residues. The germline V gene has CDR1 SGHTA and CDR2 FQGNSA. The junction had 1 base not matched to a gene; V was cut back by 3 bases and J by 3 bases. The CDR3 sequence is CASSFLAGGGANVLTF. CDR3 DNA sequence: TGTGCCAGCAGCTTCCTAGCGGGGGGTGGGGCCAACGTCCTGACTTTC.